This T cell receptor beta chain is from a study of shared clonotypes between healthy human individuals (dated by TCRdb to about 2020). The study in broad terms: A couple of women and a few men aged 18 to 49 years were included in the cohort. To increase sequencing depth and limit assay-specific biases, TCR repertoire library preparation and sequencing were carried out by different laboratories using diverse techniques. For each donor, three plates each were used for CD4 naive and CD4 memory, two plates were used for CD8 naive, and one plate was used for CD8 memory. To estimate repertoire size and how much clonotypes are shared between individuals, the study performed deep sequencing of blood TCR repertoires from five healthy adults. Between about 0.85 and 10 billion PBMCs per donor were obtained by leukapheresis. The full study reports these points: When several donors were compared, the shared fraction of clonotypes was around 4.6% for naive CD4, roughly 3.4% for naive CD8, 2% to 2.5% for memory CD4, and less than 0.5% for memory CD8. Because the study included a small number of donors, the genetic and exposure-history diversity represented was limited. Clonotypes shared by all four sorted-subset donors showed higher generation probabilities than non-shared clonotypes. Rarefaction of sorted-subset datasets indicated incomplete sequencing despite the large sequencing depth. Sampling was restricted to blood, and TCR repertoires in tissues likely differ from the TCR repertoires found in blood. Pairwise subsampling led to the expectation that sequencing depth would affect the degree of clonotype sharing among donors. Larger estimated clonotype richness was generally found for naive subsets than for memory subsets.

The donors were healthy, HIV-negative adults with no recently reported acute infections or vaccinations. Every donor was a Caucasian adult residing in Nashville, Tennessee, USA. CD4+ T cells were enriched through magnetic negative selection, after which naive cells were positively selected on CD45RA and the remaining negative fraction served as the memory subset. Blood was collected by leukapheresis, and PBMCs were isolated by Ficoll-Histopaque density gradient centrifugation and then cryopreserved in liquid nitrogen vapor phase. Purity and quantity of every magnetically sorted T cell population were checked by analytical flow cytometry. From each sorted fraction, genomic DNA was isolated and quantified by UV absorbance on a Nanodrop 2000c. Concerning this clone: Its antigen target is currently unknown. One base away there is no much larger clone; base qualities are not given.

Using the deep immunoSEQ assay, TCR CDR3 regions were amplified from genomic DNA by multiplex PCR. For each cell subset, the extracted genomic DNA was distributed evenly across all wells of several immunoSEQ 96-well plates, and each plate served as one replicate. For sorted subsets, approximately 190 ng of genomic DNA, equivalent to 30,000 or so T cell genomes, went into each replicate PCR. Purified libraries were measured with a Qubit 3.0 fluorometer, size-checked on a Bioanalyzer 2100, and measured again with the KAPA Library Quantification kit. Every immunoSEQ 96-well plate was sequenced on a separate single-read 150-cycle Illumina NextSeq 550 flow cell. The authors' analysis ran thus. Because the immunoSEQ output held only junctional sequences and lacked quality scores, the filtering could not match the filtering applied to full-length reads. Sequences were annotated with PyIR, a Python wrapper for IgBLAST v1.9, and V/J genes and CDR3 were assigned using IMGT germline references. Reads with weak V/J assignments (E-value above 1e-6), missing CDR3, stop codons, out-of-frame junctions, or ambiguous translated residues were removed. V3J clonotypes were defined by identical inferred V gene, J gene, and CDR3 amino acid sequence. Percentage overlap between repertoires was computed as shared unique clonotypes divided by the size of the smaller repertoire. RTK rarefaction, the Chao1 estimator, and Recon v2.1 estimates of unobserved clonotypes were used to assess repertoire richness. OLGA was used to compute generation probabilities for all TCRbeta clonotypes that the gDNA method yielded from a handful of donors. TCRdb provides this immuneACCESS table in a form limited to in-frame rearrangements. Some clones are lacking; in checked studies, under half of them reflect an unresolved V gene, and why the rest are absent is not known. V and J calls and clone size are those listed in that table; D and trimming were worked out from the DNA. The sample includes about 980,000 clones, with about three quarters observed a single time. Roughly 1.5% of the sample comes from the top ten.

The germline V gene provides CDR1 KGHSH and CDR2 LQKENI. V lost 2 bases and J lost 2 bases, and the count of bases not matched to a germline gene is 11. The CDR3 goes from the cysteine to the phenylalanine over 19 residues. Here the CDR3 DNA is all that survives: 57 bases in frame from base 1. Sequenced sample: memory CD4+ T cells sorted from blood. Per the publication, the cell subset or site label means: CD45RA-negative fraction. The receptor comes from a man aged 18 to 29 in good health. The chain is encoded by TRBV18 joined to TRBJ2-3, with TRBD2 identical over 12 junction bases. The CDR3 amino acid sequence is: CASSPASGGAFDSTDTQYF. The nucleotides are TGTGCCAGCTCACCAGCTAGCGGGGGGGCCTTCGATTCCACAGATACGCAGTATTTT.